These 7 T cell receptor beta chains were sequenced from one sample in a study of OX40 agonist ivuxolimab in advanced cancers. The repertoire was sequenced with immunoSEQ multiplex PCR; TCRdb's copy has only in-frame clones and lacks some. The table shows tens of thousands of clones, with about 88% occurring only once. The sample here was CD4+ or CD8+ T cells sorted from blood, taken in a trial of the OX40 agonist ivuxolimab. These receptors were collected from an adult with an advanced solid tumor such as melanoma, head and neck, liver or kidney cancer.

The genes are TRBV29-1 and TRBJ2-7, with a weak D call TRBD1 (5 bases). Germline V gene data show CDR1 as SQVTM and CDR2 as ANQGSEA. Trimming took off 2 bases at V and 1 base at J, with 18 bases between the two ends. The CDR3 has 16 residues. CDR3 in DNA: TGCAGCGTTGAAAAGGGTCCAGGGTTCGGTTCCTACGAGCAGTACTTC. It translates to CSVEKGPGFGSYEQYF.

The chain recombines TRBV19 with TRBJ1-1; TRBD1 matches 8 bases. CDR1 and CDR2 (germline): LNHDA, SQIVND (reference sequence). This CDR3 is 14 amino acids long. The junction had 6 bases not matched to a gene; V was cut back by 5 bases and J by 4 bases. As DNA, the CDR3 is TGTGCCAGTAGTGGACAGGGTTTGGGCACTGAAGCTTTCTTT. This translates into CASSGQGLGTEAFF.

The rearrangement links TRBV5-1 to TRBJ1-2; 11 bases match TRBD1. The CDR3 consists of 15 residues. CDR1 and CDR2 (germline): SGHRS, YFSETQ. Trimming took 4 bases from V and 1 from J; bases not matched to a gene: 3. The CDR3 protein is CASSQGTGGNYGYTF. CDR3 sequence (DNA): TGCGCCAGCAGCCAAGGGACAGGGGGTAACTATGGCTACACCTTC.

The chain carries TRBV5-1 and TRBJ1-1, with D uncertain. There are 14 residues in the CDR3. V was shortened by 7 bases and J by 0 bases, with 13 bases between the two germline ends. In germline, CDR1 is SGHRS, CDR2 YFSETQ. The CDR3, as DNA: TGCGCCAGCTCAGTTGGATCCATGAACACTGAAGCTTTCTTT. Residues: CASSVGSMNTEAFF.

The V call is TRBV28, the J call TRBJ2-7; D remains ambiguous. Germline V gene sequence: CDR1 MDHEN, CDR2 SYDVKM. The V end was cut by 4 bases, the J end by 2 bases, with 12 bases between. The CDR3 runs to 14 residues. The CDR3, as DNA: TGTGCCAGCAGTTCACAGTGGGGAACCTACGAGCAGTACTTC. It specifies CASSSQWGTYEQYF.

DNA of the CDR3: TGTGCCAGCATAGCGTATAGCGGGGGGACGCGTTCCTACAATGAGCAGTTCTTC. It is translated as CASIAYSGGTRSYNEQFF. The chain couples TRBV7-8 to TRBJ2-1; 10 bases align to TRBD2. CDR1 is SGHVS and CDR2 is FQNEAQ in the germline V gene. V lost 7 bases, J lost 1 base, and 13 bases stayed unmatched. This CDR3 spans 18 amino acids.

This clone was seen a single time. Different DNA sequences within this sample yield the same CDR3. This chain connects TRBV5-1 to TRBJ1-5; D not resolved. The CDR3 covers 13 residues. Germline CDR1 and CDR2: SGHRS and YFSETQ. Trimming took 0 bases from V and 0 from J, leaving 1 base between them. DNA of the CDR3: TGCGCCAGCAGCTTGGATAGCAATCAGCCCCAGCATTTT. This translates into CASSLDSNQPQHF.